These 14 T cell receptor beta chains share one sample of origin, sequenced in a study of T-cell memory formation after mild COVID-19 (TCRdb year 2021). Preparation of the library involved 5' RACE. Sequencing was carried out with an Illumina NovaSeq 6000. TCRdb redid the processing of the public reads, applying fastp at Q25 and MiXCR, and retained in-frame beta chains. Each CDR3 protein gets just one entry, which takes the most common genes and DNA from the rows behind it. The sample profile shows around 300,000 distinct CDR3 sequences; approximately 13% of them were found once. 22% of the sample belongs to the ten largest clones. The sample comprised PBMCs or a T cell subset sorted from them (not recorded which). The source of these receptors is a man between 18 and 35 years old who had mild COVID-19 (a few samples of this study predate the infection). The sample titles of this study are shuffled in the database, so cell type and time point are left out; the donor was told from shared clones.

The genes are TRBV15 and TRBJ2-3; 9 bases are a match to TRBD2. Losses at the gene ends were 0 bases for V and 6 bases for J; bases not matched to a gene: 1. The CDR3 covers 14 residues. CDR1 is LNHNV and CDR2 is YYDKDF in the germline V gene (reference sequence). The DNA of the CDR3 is TGTGCCACCAGCAGAGAGCGGGGGGGGGATACGCAGTATTTT. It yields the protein CATSRERGGDTQYF.

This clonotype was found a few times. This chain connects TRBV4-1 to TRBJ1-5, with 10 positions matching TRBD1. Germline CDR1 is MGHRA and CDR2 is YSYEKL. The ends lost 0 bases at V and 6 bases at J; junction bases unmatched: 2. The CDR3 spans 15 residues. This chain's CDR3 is CASSQDWDRGQPQHF. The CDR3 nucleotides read TGCGCCAGCAGCCAAGATTGGGACAGGGGTCAGCCCCAGCATTTT.

In nucleotides, the CDR3 is TGCGCCAGCAGCTTGGAGCAGGGCGCAGAGACCCAGTACTTC. Amino acids: CASSLEQGAETQYF. This chain links TRBV5-1 with TRBJ2-5; perhaps TRBD1 as D (5 bases). Trimming took 0 bases from V and 4 from J, leaving 10 bases between them. The CDR3 is 14 amino acids. Germline CDR1 SGHRS, CDR2 YFSETQ. Drawing the rest from reference TRBV5-1 and TRBJ2-5, the complete variable domain is KAGVTQTPRYLIKTRGQQVTLSCSPISGHRSVSWYQQTPGQGLQFLFEYFSETQRNKGNFPGRFSGRQFSNSRSEMNVSTLELGDSALYLCASSLEQGAETQYFGPGTRLLVL.

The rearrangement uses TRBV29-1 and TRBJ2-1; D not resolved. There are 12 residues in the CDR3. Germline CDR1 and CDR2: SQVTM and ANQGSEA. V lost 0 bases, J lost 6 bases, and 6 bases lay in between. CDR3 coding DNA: TGCAGCGTTGAAGATCGAGTCAATGAGCAGTTCTTC. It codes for CSVEDRVNEQFF.

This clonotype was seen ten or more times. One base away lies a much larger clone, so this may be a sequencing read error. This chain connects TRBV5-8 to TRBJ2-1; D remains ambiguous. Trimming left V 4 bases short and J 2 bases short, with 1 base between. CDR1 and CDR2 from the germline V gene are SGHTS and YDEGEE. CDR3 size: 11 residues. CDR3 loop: CASSAYNEQFF. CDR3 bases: TGTGCCAGCAGCGCCTACAATGAGCAGTTCTTC.

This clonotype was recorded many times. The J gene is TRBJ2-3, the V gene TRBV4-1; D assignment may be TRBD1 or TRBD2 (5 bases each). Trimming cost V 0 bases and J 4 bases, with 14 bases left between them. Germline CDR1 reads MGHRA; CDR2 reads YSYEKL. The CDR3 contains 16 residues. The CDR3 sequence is CASSQDGGRAADTQYF. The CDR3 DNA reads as TGCGCCAGCAGCCAAGATGGAGGCAGGGCCGCAGATACGCAGTATTTT.

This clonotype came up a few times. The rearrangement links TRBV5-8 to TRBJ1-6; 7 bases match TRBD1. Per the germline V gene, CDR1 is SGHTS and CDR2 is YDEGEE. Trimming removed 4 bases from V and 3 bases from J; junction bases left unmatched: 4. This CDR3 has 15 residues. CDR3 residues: CASSIGQVYNSPLHF. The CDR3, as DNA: TGTGCCAGCAGCATCGGACAGGTCTATAATTCACCCCTCCACTTT.

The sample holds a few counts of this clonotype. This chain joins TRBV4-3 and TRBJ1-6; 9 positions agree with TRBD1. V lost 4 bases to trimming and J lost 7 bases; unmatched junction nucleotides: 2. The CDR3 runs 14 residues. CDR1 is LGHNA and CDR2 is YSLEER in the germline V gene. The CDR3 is CASSRGTGNSPLHF. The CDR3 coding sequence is TGCGCCAGCAGCCGGGGGACAGGGAATTCACCCCTCCACTTT.

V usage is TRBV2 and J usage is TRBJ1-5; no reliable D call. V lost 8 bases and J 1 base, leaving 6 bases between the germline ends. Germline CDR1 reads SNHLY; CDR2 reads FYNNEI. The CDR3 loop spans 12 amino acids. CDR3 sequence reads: CASQDSNQPQHF. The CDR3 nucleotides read TGTGCCAGCCAGGACAGCAATCAGCCCCAGCATTTT.

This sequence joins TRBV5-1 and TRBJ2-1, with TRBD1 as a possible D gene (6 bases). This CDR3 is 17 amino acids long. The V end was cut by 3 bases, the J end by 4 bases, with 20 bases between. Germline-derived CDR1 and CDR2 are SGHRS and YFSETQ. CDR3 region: CASSSPGIQGPYNEQFF. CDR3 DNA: TGCGCCAGCAGCTCCCCGGGAATACAGGGACCGTACAATGAGCAGTTCTTC.

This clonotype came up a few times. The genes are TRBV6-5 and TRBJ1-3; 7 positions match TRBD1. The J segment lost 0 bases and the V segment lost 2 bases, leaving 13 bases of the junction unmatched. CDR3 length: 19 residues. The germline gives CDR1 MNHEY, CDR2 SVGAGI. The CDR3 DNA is TGTGCCAGCAGTTACGTGCGGGGAGGGGGCGCCGGCTCTGGAAACACCATATATTTT. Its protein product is CASSYVRGGGAGSGNTIYF.

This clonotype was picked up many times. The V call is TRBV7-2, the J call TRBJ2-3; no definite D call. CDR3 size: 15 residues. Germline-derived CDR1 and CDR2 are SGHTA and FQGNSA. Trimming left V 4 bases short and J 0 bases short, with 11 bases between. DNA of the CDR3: TGTGCCAGCAGCTCGGCATATGGGAGCACAGATACGCAGTATTTT. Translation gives CASSSAYGSTDTQYF.

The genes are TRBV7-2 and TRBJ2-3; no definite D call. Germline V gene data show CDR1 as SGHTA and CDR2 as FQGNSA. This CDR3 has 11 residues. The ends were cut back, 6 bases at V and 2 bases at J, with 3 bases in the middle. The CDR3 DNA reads TGTGCCAGCAGGGTCACAGATACGCAGTATTTT. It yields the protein CASRVTDTQYF.

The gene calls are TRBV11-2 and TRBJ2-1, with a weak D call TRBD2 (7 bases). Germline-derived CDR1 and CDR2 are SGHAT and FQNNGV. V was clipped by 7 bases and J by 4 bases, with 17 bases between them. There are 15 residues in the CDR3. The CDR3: CASNPGGGGYNEQFF. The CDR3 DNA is TGTGCCAGCAACCCCGGGGGCGGGGGTTACAATGAGCAGTTCTTC.